This T cell receptor (beta chain) is from a study of CD8+ T cells in alopecia areata. About the study: Tofacitinib ran 6 to 18 months, followed by 6 months off drug. The study, taken as a whole, reports: It was observed that many expanded lesional clones persisted in scalp and blood during tofacitinib. Patients shared TCRs less clearly than mice did, possibly owing to HLA.

The treatment is: oral pan-JAK inhibitor, 5-10 mg twice daily. The investigators collected lesional scalp punch biopsies and peripheral blood from alopecia areata patients. V trimming: 3 bases; J trimming: 6 bases; junction bases outside the gene matches: 8. The germline gives CDR1 GTSNPN, CDR2 SVGIG (reference sequence). This CDR3 contains 15 residues. Reverse transcription of extracted RNA yielded cDNA, which provided the sequencing template. Here immunoSEQ multiplex PCR was the method, and the copy in TCRdb shows in-frame clones only, minus some. The sample lists 110,000 or so clones, roughly 60% occurring once. This clone has a handful of counts. Antigen specificity is unknown.

The TCR comes from a human donor with alopecia areata. The input for sequencing was CD8+ T cells sorted from blood, taken at week 4, from a patient treated with tofacitinib. The chain recombines TRBV30 with TRBJ2-3; 11 nucleotides match TRBD2. DNA of the CDR3: TGTGCCTGGAGCTTCGGGACTAGCGGATTCGATACGCAGTATTTT. Encoded protein: CAWSFGTSGFDTQYF.